Presented here are 11 T cell receptor beta chains from one specimen sequenced in a study of T cell responses to AZD1222 COVID-19 vaccine. Data came from immunoSEQ multiplex PCR; TCRdb stores just in-frame clones and leaves some out. The sample yields about 78,000 clones, roughly nine tenths seen once. The sample consisted of peripheral blood, taken 28 days after the second AZD1222 dose. The receptors were sampled from an adult who received the AZD1222 COVID-19 vaccine.

The J gene is TRBJ2-6, the V gene TRBV3-1 (or the pseudogene TRBV3-2); D is undetermined. This CDR3 has 15 amino acids. Germline V gene sequence: CDR1 LGHDT, CDR2 YNNKEL (reference sequence). The V gene lost 4 bases and the J gene lost 0 bases, with 7 bases spanning the gap. The CDR3 nucleotides are TGTGCCAGCAGCCTCCGTGGCTCTGGGGCCAACGTCCTGACTTTC. Translation: CASSLRGSGANVLTF.

J is TRBJ1-2 and V is TRBV7-2; D gene unclear. CDR3 length: 12 amino acids. Germline values: CDR1 SGHTA, CDR2 FQGNSA. Trimming removed 0 bases at V and 7 bases at J, with 6 bases between. Here the CDR3 reads CASSLAAGGYTF. The CDR3 nucleotides read TGTGCCAGCAGCTTAGCTGCGGGTGGCTACACCTTC.

DNA of the CDR3: TGTGCCAGCAGCCCGGACAGGGACTCTCGGTCCATATATTTT. Its translation is CASSPDRDSRSIYF. The chain links TRBV5-4 to TRBJ1-3; TRBD1 agrees at 8 bases. The CDR3 is 14 amino acids. Germline loops: CDR1 SGHNT, CDR2 YYREEE (reference sequence). V dropped 4 bases and J dropped 11; count of bases not matched to a gene: 11.

V gene TRBV30 combines with J gene TRBJ2-3, with 7 positions matching TRBD1. Trimming cost V 3 bases and J 3 bases; bases outside gene matches: 6. This CDR3 is built from 14 residues. Per the germline V gene, CDR1 is GTSNPN and CDR2 is SVGIG (reference sequence). The CDR3 sequence is CAWSVGQVTDTQYF. In nucleotides, the CDR3 is TGTGCCTGGAGCGTAGGACAGGTAACAGATACGCAGTATTTT.

This clone was seen just once. The V and J genes are TRBV5-4 and TRBJ2-7; 12 bases fit TRBD2. The CDR3 runs to 16 residues. With 4 bases clipped from V and 1 base from J, the junction kept 6 bases outside the gene matches. Per the germline V gene, CDR1 is SGHNT and CDR2 is YYREEE (reference sequence). The CDR3 coding sequence is TGTGCCAGCAGCGATCTAGCGGGAGGGGTTTCCTACGAGCAGTACTTC. Its translation is CASSDLAGGVSYEQYF.

The CDR3 DNA sequence: TGTGCCAGCAGCTTCAACAGCTATGGCTACACCTTC. This gives the protein CASSFNSYGYTF. This sequence joins TRBV6-2 or TRBV6-3 and TRBJ1-2, with no clear D. CDR1 and CDR2 (germline): MNHEY, SVGEGT. V dropped 6 bases and J dropped 4 bases, with 9 bases sitting between them. CDR3 length: 12 residues.

The sample holds a few counts of this clone. The rearrangement links TRBV29-1 to TRBJ1-1; D is perhaps TRBD1 (6 bases). Trimming took 7 bases from V and 6 from J, leaving 18 bases between them. CDR3 size: 13 residues. In germline, CDR1 is SQVTM, CDR2 ANQGSEA. This CDR3 reads CSGALGGQAEAFF. The CDR3 DNA sequence: TGCAGCGGCGCCCTAGGGGGGCAGGCTGAAGCTTTCTTT.

V gene TRBV5-4 combines with J gene TRBJ1-1; D might be TRBD1 (5 bases). Trimming removed 2 bases at V and 0 bases at J, with 8 bases between. Germline-derived CDR1 and CDR2 are SGHNT and YYREEE (reference sequence). CDR3 length equals 14 residues. For the CDR3, the DNA is TGTGCCAGCAGCTTCGGGGGGGTGAACACTGAAGCTTTCTTT. Translated, it gives CASSFGGVNTEAFF.

The CDR3 protein is CASSLGAFGNTIYF. CDR3 DNA sequence: TGTGCCAGCAGCTTGGGCGCGTTTGGAAACACCATATATTTT. The V call is TRBV7-8, the J call TRBJ1-3; D gene ambiguous. The CDR3 contains 14 residues. Germline lookup yields CDR1 SGHVS and CDR2 FQNEAQ. Between the trimmed V and J ends, which lost 3 bases and 3 bases, there was a span of 9 bases.

V is TRBV30 and J is TRBJ2-3; D is possibly TRBD1 or TRBD2 (7 bases each). The germline CDR1 and CDR2 sequences are GTSNPN and SVGIG (reference sequence). Trimming took off 0 bases at V and 4 bases at J, with 17 bases between the two ends. CDR3 length equals 16 residues. The CDR3 bases are TGTGCCTGGAGTGTCAACAGGGGAGGGAACGCAGATACGCAGTATTTT. This translates into CAWSVNRGGNADTQYF.

The chain has TRBV6-5 and TRBJ1-1, with D tentatively TRBD1 (6 bases). V shed 4 bases and J shed 1 base, with 16 bases lying between them. The CDR3 contains 16 residues. The germline V gene has CDR1 MNHEY and CDR2 SVGAGI. CDR3: CASSFPKSTGNTEAFF. As DNA, the CDR3 is TGTGCCAGCAGTTTTCCTAAATCGACAGGGAACACTGAAGCTTTCTTT.